This TCR beta chain was sequenced during a study of blood T cells in healthy people across ages. The study, taken as a whole, reports: A roughly linear fall in TCR beta diversity per million T cells was seen with increasing age.

With respect to this clonotype: Its cognate antigen is unknown.

Sample-barcoded 5' priming and a J-beta primer mix drove a second PCR of about 6 to 12 cycles. TCRdb recomputed calls from the 5' RACE reads with MiXCR, one row per CDR3 protein. The profile covers approximately 1.5 million distinct CDR3 sequences, with 30% to 35% appearing a single time and around 11% taken by the ten largest. Sequenced material: blood. The receptor comes from a woman aged 25 to 39 in good health.

CDR3 coding DNA: TGTGCCAGCAGCATCCGGGACAGAAGCTCCTACGAGCAGTACTTC. Translation gives CASSIRDRSSYEQYF. The V call is TRBV5-6, the J call TRBJ2-7; 7 positions agree with TRBD1. The trim removed 4 bases at V and 0 bases at J, leaving 7 bases unmatched. CDR3 length: 15 residues. Germline CDR1 is SGHDT and CDR2 is YYEEEE.